These T cell receptor beta chains were read from a single sample in a study of T cells in localized non-small cell lung cancer. Here immunoSEQ multiplex PCR was the method, and the copy in TCRdb shows in-frame clones only, minus some. The top ten hold about 4% of the sample, which has roughly 89,000 clones, just over 90% seen once. This sample comprised PBMCs, obtained before any cancer treatment. The receptors were sampled from a woman between 40 and 69 years old with stage II squamous cell lung carcinoma. CDR3s include the opening cysteine and the closing phenylalanine or tryptophan. A D gene is named only where the DNA matches it firmly.

V	J	D	CDR3	DNA
TRBV5-1	TRBJ2-1	-	CASSLGGGRNEQFF	TGCGCCAGCAGCTTGGGCGGGGGCCGCAATGAGCAGTTCTTC
TRBV7-9	TRBJ1-1	TRBD1	CASSLDAGGSEAFF	TGTGCCAGCAGCTTAGACGCAGGGGGCTCTGAAGCTTTCTTT
TRBV4-2	TRBJ1-1	-	CASSQATKLGAFF	TGTGCCAGCAGCCAAGCGACTAAATTGGGAGCTTTCTTT
TRBV5-6	TRBJ1-1	TRBD1	CASSDQGAGDTEAFF	TGTGCCAGCAGCGATCAGGGGGCCGGGGACACTGAAGCTTTCTTT
TRBV5-4	TRBJ1-2	-	CASSPRQEGGYTF	TGTGCCAGCAGCCCGAGACAGGAAGGCGGCTACACCTTC
TRBV2	TRBJ1-3	TRBD1	CASETGGRGNTIYF	TGTGCCAGCGAGACAGGGGGCAGGGGAAACACCATATATTTT
TRBV9	TRBJ2-1	-	CASSVALANEQFF	TGTGCCAGCAGCGTAGCTTTGGCAAATGAGCAGTTCTTC
TRBV10-3	TRBJ1-6	-	CAISESGLGLNSPLHF	TGTGCCATCAGTGAGTCGGGCCTAGGGCTAAATTCACCCCTCCACTTT
TRBV2	TRBJ1-4	TRBD1	CASSTGTGYFEKLFF	TGTGCCAGCAGTACCGGGACAGGGTATTTCGAAAAACTGTTTTTT
TRBV11-3	TRBJ2-1	-	CASSLRPSDSEQFF	TGTGCCAGCAGCTTAAGGCCCTCCGATAGTGAGCAGTTCTTC